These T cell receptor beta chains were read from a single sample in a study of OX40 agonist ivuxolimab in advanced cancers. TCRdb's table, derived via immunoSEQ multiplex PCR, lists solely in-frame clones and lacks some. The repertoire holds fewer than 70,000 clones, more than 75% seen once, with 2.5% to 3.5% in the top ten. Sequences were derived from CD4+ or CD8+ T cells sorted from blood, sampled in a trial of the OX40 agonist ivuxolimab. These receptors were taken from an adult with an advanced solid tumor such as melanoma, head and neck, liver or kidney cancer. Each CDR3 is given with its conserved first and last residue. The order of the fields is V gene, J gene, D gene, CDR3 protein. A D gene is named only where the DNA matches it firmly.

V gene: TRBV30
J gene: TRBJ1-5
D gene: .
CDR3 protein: CAWRGRDAGNQPQHF

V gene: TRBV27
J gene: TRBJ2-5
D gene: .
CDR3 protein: CASRGKGEETQYF

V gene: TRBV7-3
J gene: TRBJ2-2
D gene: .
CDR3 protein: CASSLTWGGTGELFF

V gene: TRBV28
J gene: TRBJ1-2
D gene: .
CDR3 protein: CASSLGFGGYTF

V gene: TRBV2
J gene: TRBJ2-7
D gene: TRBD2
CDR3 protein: CASYPWGTKYEQYF

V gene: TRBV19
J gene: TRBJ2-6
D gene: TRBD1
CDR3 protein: CASSAPGTAYFSGANVLTF

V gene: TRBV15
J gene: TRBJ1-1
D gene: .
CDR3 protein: CATSRDGRENTEAFF

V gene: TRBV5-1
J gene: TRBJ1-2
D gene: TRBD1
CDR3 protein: CASSSGQGAFGYTF

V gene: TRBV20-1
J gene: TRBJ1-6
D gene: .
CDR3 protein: CSAREDSPLHF

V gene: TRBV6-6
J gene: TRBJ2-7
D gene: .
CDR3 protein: CASSYRLRGSDEQYF

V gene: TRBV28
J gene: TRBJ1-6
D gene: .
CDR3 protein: CASSLQTPNSPLHF

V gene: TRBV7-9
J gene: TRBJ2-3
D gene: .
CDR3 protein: CASSRASSTDTQYF

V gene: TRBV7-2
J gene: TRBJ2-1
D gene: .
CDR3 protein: CASSLATVKYNEQFF

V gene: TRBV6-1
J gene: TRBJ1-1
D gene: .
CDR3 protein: CASTGGVNTEAFF

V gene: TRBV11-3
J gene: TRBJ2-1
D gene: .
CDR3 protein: CASSLGARAEQFF

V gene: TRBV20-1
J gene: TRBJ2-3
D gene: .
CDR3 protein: CSAGRAWEQYF

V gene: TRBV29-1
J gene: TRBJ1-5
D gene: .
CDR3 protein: CSRRQKENSNQPQHF

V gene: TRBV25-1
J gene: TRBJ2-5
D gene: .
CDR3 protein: CASSGRGQETQYF

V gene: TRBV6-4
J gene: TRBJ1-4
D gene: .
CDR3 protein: CASSETANEKLFF

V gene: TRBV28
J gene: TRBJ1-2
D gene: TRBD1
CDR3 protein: CATDPRDRVYGYTF

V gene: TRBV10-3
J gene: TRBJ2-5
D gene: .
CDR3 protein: CAISESQGSSETQYF

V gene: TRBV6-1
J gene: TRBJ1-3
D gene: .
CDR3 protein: CASSGDFSSGNTIYF

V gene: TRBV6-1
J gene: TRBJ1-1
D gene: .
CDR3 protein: CASSAKRGNSIEAFF

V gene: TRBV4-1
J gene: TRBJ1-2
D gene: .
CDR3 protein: CASSQVLRDRNYGYTF

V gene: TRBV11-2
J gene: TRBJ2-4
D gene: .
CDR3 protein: CASSYTRGPQYF

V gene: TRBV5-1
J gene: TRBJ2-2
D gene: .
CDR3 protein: CASSLRSGNTGELFF

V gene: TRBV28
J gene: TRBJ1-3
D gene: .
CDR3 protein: CASSPDASGNTIYF

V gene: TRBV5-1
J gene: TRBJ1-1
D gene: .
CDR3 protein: CASSFSSGMNTEAFF

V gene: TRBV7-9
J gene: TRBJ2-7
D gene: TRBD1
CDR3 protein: CASSSWTGKSYEQYF

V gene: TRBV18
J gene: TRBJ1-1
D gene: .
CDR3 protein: CASSLSTPMNTEAFF

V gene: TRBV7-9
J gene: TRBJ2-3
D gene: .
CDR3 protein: CASSRTSQTDTQYF

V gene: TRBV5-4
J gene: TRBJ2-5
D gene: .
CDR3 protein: CASSLGRTGLGETQYF

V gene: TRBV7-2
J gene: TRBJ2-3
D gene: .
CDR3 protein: CASREPSTDTQYF

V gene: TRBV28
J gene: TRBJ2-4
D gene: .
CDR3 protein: CAARSPGNIQYF

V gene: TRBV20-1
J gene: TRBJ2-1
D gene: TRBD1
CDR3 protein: CSASTGGRQFF

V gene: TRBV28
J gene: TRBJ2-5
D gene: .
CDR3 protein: CASNQNVDFQETQYF

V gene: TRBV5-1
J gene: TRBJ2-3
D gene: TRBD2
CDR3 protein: CASSLAAGVSTDTQYF